This TCR beta chain was sequenced in a study of T cell responses to AZD1222 COVID-19 vaccine. The overall study: Analysis merged second doses at about 4 or about 12 weeks. Whole-study findings and limits: Spike-specific TCR breadth and depth both grew after two AZD1222 doses. It was only after the peak T cell response that any repertoires were sampled. It should be noted that donors were predominantly white British and more often female, and clonal diversity was possibly underestimated.

Data came from immunoSEQ multiplex PCR; TCRdb stores just in-frame clones and leaves some out. Of fewer than 200,000 clones listed, almost 95% are singletons. Worth noting for this clone: Its cognate antigen is unknown.

CDR3 size: 16 residues. Losses at the gene ends were 4 bases for V and 3 bases for J; bases not matched to a gene: 11. In germline, CDR1 is MNHEY, CDR2 SMNVEV (reference sequence). The chain uses TRBV27 and TRBJ2-7; 8 bases fit TRBD1. The sample was peripheral blood, taken on day 0 of AZD1222 vaccination. The sequence came from an adult in good health. CDR3 protein: CASSSTPGTGLYEQYF. CDR3 nucleotides: TGTGCCAGCAGTTCGACCCCCGGGACAGGACTCTACGAGCAGTACTTC.